What follows are 30 T cell receptor beta chains derived from one specimen sequenced in a study of shared clonotypes between healthy human individuals. TCRdb keeps only in-frame clones here, not all; method: immunoSEQ multiplex PCR. The sample lists about 2.3 million clones; approximately 95% were seen once. Material: naive CD4+ T cells from PBMCs. Subset specified: CD45RA+ positively selected. The receptors stem from a man aged 18 to 30 in good health. Some clones in this sample may be carry-over from other donors' samples.

CDR3 loop: CASSRSPDSSGEQFF. In nucleotides, the CDR3 is TGTGCCAGCAGCCGGAGCCCGGACTCTTCGGGTGAGCAGTTCTTC. The chain recombines TRBV7-3 with TRBJ2-1, with D maybe TRBD2 (5 bases). V was trimmed by 5 bases and J by 9 bases, leaving 20 bases between them. This CDR3 is built from 15 residues. Germline V gene data show CDR1 as SGHTA and CDR2 as FQGTGA.

The DNA for the CDR3 is TGTGCCAGCTCACCCCTTGGGGAGCCGGCAGATACGCAGTATTTT. It codes for CASSPLGEPADTQYF. This chain connects TRBV18 to TRBJ2-3; perhaps TRBD2 as D (5 bases). Germline CDR1 and CDR2: KGHSH and LQKENI. V lost 3 bases and J lost 4, with 14 bases in between. The CDR3 covers 15 residues.

The chain employs TRBV28 and TRBJ1-2; no firm D call. Trimming stripped 2 bases from V and 6 bases from J, with 16 bases between. Germline V gene data show CDR1 as MDHEN and CDR2 as SYDVKM. There are 15 residues in the CDR3. This chain's CDR3 is CASSLPPGPSNGYTF. For the CDR3, the DNA is TGTGCCAGCAGTTTACCCCCAGGCCCAAGCAATGGCTACACCTTC.

The chain combines TRBV30 with TRBJ2-2; D possibly uses TRBD1 or TRBD2 (5 bases each). Per germline, CDR1 GTSNPN and CDR2 SVGIG (reference sequence). V lost 3 bases to trimming and J lost 6 bases, with 17 bases between them. The CDR3 loop spans 15 amino acids. The CDR3 DNA sequence: TGTGCCTGGAGCCTCCCGGGGCGGCCCCCCGGGGAGCTGTTTTTT. Encoded protein: CAWSLPGRPPGELFF.

The V gene is TRBV5-5, the J gene TRBJ2-7; D is perhaps TRBD1 (6 bases). The CDR3 length is 15 residues. Germline CDR1 is SGHKS and CDR2 is YYEKEE (reference sequence). Deletions cut 3 bases from V and 3 bases from J, with 16 bases between. CDR3 loop: CASSSGTDSYYEQYF. CDR3 bases: TGTGCCAGCAGCTCAGGGACGGACAGCTACTACGAGCAGTACTTC. Full variable domain (rest looked up from reference TRBV5-5 and TRBJ2-7): DAGVTQSPTHLIKTRGQQVTLRCSPISGHKSVSWYQQVLGQGPQFIFQYYEKEERGRGNFPDRFSARQFPNYSSELNVNALLLGDSALYLCASSSGTDSYYEQYFGPGTRLTVT.

The rearrangement uses TRBV30 and TRBJ2-3, with 12 bases lining up with TRBD1. Per germline, CDR1 GTSNPN and CDR2 SVGIG (reference sequence). V lost 8 bases, J lost 5 bases, and 14 bases stayed unmatched. CDR3 length: 16 residues. The CDR3 DNA is TGTGCCCGATCCGGGACAGGGGGCGAGGCTATAGATACGCAGTATTTT. Amino acid sequence: CARSGTGGEAIDTQYF.

This chain uses TRBV18 with TRBJ2-7; 8 bases are a match to TRBD1. The CDR3 loop spans 13 amino acids. The V gene end was trimmed by 5 bases and the J gene end by 5 bases; junction bases not matched to a gene: 5. CDR1 and CDR2 from the germline V gene are KGHSH and LQKENI. This CDR3 is CASSTDRVDEQYF. CDR3 DNA sequence: TGTGCCAGCTCAACGGACAGGGTGGACGAGCAGTACTTC.

The chain combines TRBV5-4 with TRBJ2-2, with D possibly being TRBD1 (5 bases). Trimming cost V 4 bases and J 3 bases, with 13 bases left between them. Germline values: CDR1 SGHNT, CDR2 YYREEE (reference sequence). This CDR3 has 15 amino acids. In DNA form, the CDR3 reads TGTGCCAGCAGCCGTAAGTTAGGGGACACCGGGGAGCTGTTTTTT. As protein: CASSRKLGDTGELFF.

The chain joins TRBV5-4 to TRBJ1-4; TRBD1 matches at 10 bases. The CDR3 extends over 15 amino acids. CDR1 is SGHNT and CDR2 is YYREEE in the germline V gene (reference sequence). Germline trimming cut 1 base from V and 4 bases from J; bases unmatched to any gene: 1. The CDR3 protein is CASSLWTGGNEKLFF. The DNA of the CDR3 is TGTGCCAGCAGCTTGTGGACAGGGGGTAATGAAAAACTGTTTTTT.

This clone was seen just once. In the same sample, other DNA sequences code for this CDR3. V and J are TRBV6-6 and TRBJ1-1; no reliable D call. The CDR3 length is 13 residues. Per germline, CDR1 MNHNY and CDR2 SVGAGI (reference sequence). Trimming shortened V by 0 bases and J by 5 bases, and 7 bases separated the two germline ends. For the CDR3, the DNA is TGTGCCAGCAGTTACTCGGGAGGTACTGAAGCTTTCTTT. Its translation: CASSYSGGTEAFF.

The V gene is TRBV6-5, the J gene TRBJ1-2, with TRBD1 matching 11 bases. Germline CDR1 is MNHEY and CDR2 is SVGAGI. The CDR3 is made up of 16 amino acids. V shed 4 bases, J shed 4 bases, and the junction held 8 bases outside the gene matches. The CDR3 DNA reads TGTGCCAGCAGTTCTCCGGGACAGGGGGGGAGCTATGGCTACACCTTC. This translates into CASSSPGQGGSYGYTF.

As concerns this clone: Additional DNA sequences in this sample encode the identical CDR3. V is TRBV7-9 and J is TRBJ2-7; tentatively, D is TRBD1 (6 bases). This CDR3 is built from 14 residues. Per germline, CDR1 SEHNR and CDR2 FQNEAQ (reference sequence). The ends were cut back, 1 base at V and 1 base at J, with 8 bases in the middle. CDR3 DNA: TGTGCCAGCAGCTTAGTACAGGGATCCTACGAGCAGTACTTC. Amino acid sequence: CASSLVQGSYEQYF.

A remark on this clone: The sample contains more than one DNA sequence encoding this CDR3. This chain joins TRBV7-3 and TRBJ2-1; perhaps TRBD1 as D (5 bases). The length of the CDR3 is 12 residues. The V end was cut by 5 bases, the J end by 8 bases, with 10 bases between. Germline lookup yields CDR1 SGHTA and CDR2 FQGTGA. The CDR3 is CASSPQGDEQFF. In DNA, the CDR3 is TGTGCCAGCAGCCCGCAGGGCGATGAGCAGTTCTTC.

J is TRBJ1-2 and V is TRBV4-1; no clear D gene. The CDR3 consists of 14 residues. CDR1 is MGHRA and CDR2 is YSYEKL in the germline V gene. Trimming took off 4 bases at V and 6 bases at J, with 15 bases between the two ends. This CDR3 is CASSPTGSRDGYTF. The CDR3 DNA reads as TGCGCCAGCAGCCCCACGGGGTCGAGGGATGGCTACACCTTC.

V and J are TRBV4-2 and TRBJ2-7, with 8 bases fitting TRBD2. Germline lookup yields CDR1 LGHNA and CDR2 YNFKEQ. The CDR3 has 15 residues. V lost 0 bases to trimming and J lost 3 bases; unmatched junction nucleotides: 4. CDR3 loop: CASSQEPTSGYEQYF. The CDR3 DNA reads as TGTGCCAGCAGCCAAGAACCCACTAGCGGCTACGAGCAGTACTTC.

This clone was observed a single time. The rearrangement joins TRBV28 to TRBJ1-2; D call uncertain. CDR3 length: 15 amino acids. Trimming stripped 4 bases from V and 0 bases from J, with 12 bases between. In germline, CDR1 is MDHEN, CDR2 SYDVKM. CDR3 coding DNA: TGTGCCAGCAGTTCCCCTGGAGGCGCTAACTATGGCTACACCTTC. It encodes CASSSPGGANYGYTF.

The rearrangement links TRBV7-9 to TRBJ2-7; 10 bases line up with TRBD1. CDR1 is SEHNR, CDR2 FQNEAQ, per germline (reference sequence). This CDR3 has 15 amino acids. J lost 7 bases, V lost 5 bases, and 11 bases had no gene match. CDR3 sequence reads: CASSPFGTGAEEQYF. CDR3 DNA: TGTGCCAGCAGCCCGTTCGGGACAGGGGCGGAGGAGCAGTACTTC.

The CDR3 coding sequence is TGTGCCAGCAGGAGCGGGAGGGCCGGAAACATTCAGTACTTC. It specifies CASRSGRAGNIQYF. The rearrangement uses TRBV2 and TRBJ2-4; TRBD2 matches 10 bases. The CDR3 sequence is 14 residues long. The germline gives CDR1 SNHLY, CDR2 FYNNEI. Losses at the gene ends were 6 bases for V and 6 bases for J; bases not matched to a gene: 5.

CDR3 DNA sequence: TGTGCCAGCAGTTCAAGGGGGCACGAGCAGTACTTC. Its protein product is CASSSRGHEQYF. The chain has TRBV28 and TRBJ2-7, with 7 bases fitting TRBD1. Germline V CDR1 and CDR2: MDHEN, SYDVKM. The CDR3 is 12 residues long. The junction had 2 bases not matched to a gene; V was cut back by 4 bases and J by 5 bases.

The chain couples TRBV6-6 to TRBJ2-5; TRBD2 aligns across 11 bases. CDR1 is MNHNY, CDR2 SVGAGI, per germline (reference sequence). V shed 6 bases and J 9 bases; nucleotides not matched to a gene: 9. CDR3 size: 14 residues. CDR3 nucleotide sequence: TGTGCCAGCAGGCAGGATAGCGGGAGGGGTTCCCAGTACTTC. Translation gives CASRQDSGRGSQYF.

The chain employs TRBV25-1 and TRBJ2-2, with 9 bases identical to TRBD1. Trimming at V came to 6 bases and at J to 6 bases, leaving 8 bases not matched to a gene. This CDR3 is 15 amino acids long. Germline V lookup: CDR1 MGHDK, CDR2 SYGVNS. Here the CDR3 reads CASRLGQGFAGELFF. In DNA form, the CDR3 reads TGTGCCAGCAGACTGGGACAGGGATTTGCCGGGGAGCTGTTTTTT.

This clone was seen a single time. This chain connects TRBV10-3 to TRBJ2-1; 10 bases fit TRBD2. The CDR3 is 15 residues long. Germline CDR1 reads ENHRY; CDR2 reads SYGVKD. V shed 6 bases, J shed 4 bases, and the junction held 6 bases outside the gene matches. CDR3: CAISFTSGTYNEQFF. For the CDR3, the DNA is TGTGCCATCAGCTTTACTAGCGGGACTTACAATGAGCAGTTCTTC.

This chain joins TRBV21-1 and TRBJ2-6; the D segment call TRBD2 is taken from the table without a DNA check. TRBV21-1 is given as a pseudogene. The CDR3 covers 18 residues. CDR3 amino acids: CASSGYTRSLSGANVLTF. For the CDR3, the DNA is TGTGCCAGCAGCGGATACACGAGGAGTCTGTCTGGGGCCAACGTCCTGACTTTC.

The gene calls are TRBV15 and TRBJ1-2; D remains ambiguous. The V end was cut by 3 bases, the J end by 0 bases, with 5 bases between. The CDR3 loop spans 13 amino acids. Germline lookup yields CDR1 LNHNV and CDR2 YYDKDF (reference sequence). CDR3 DNA: TGTGCCACCAGCAGGGGCTCTAACTATGGCTACACCTTC. Translating it yields CATSRGSNYGYTF.

The chain joins TRBV5-4 to TRBJ1-4; 10 bases fit TRBD1. Trimming took 4 bases from V and 8 from J; bases not matched to a gene: 2. CDR1 and CDR2 from the germline V gene are SGHNT and YYREEE (reference sequence). The CDR3 is 13 residues long. The CDR3 region is CASSEGQGEKLFF. In DNA, the CDR3 is TGTGCCAGCAGCGAGGGACAGGGGGAAAAACTGTTTTTT.

Points on this clone: One end of the junction is discordant with germline, which a read error may explain. The chain recombines TRBV28 with TRBJ2-1; 9 bases are shared with TRBD2. CDR3 length: 14 residues. The germline V gene has CDR1 MDHEN and CDR2 SYDVKM. CDR3 nucleotide sequence: TGTGCCAGCAGCCGGGGGGCATCGCGGGAGGGCCGTCTCTTC. It encodes CASSRGASREGRLF. Full variable domain (remainder filled in from reference TRBV28 and TRBJ2-1): DVKVTQSSRYLVKRTGEKVFLECVQDMDHENMFWYRQDPGLGLRLIYFSYDVKMKEKGDIPEGYSVSREKKERFSLILESASTNQTSMYLCASSRGASREGRLFGPGTRLTVL.

This chain links TRBV15 with TRBJ2-7; tentatively, D is TRBD1 (6 bases). Trimming removed 1 base at V and 5 bases at J, with 12 bases between. Looked up from germline, CDR1 is LNHNV and CDR2 is YYDKDF (reference sequence). This CDR3 is built from 14 residues. The CDR3 DNA reads TGTGCCACCAGCAGAGGGGCAGGGGCCCACGAGCAGTACTTC. Protein sequence: CATSRGAGAHEQYF.

This clone showed up just a few times. This chain uses TRBV2 with TRBJ1-2, with D perhaps matching TRBD1 (6 bases). The length of the CDR3 is 13 residues. V lost 1 base and J 12 bases, leaving 15 bases between the germline ends. Germline assignment: CDR1 SNHLY and CDR2 FYNNEI. The CDR3 DNA reads as TGTGCCAGCAGTGAAGTCCCAGGGACATATCACACCTTC. Encoded protein: CASSEVPGTYHTF.

The chain joins TRBV14 to TRBJ2-5; 10 nucleotides match TRBD1. V was pared by 2 bases and J by 5 bases, with 11 bases of the junction left unmatched. This CDR3 is 17 amino acids long. Germline V gene lookup returns CDR1 SGHDN and CDR2 FVKESK. CDR3 nucleotides: TGTGCCAGCAGCCAACGACAGGGGGCACGGTTGCAGGAGACCCAGTACTTC. As protein: CASSQRQGARLQETQYF.

The chain joins TRBV5-4 to TRBJ2-4; 11 bases are a match to TRBD1. This CDR3 comprises 16 residues. V trimming: 3 bases; J trimming: 0 bases; junction bases outside the gene matches: 2. Germline CDR1 is SGHNT and CDR2 is YYREEE (reference sequence). In nucleotides, the CDR3 is TGTGCCAGCAGCTCCGGGACAGGGGGAGCCAAAAACATTCAGTACTTC. Protein sequence: CASSSGTGGAKNIQYF.